This TCR beta chain appears in the sequencing data of a study of neoadjuvant anti-PD-1 for oral cavity cancer. About the research overall: Patients without progression received a fourth nivolumab dose around day 43, then surgical resection on days 50-56.

Measured with immunoSEQ multiplex PCR; TCRdb has only the in-frame clones, and not every one. Among over 8,500 clones, 65% to 70% were seen once, and the ten largest hold roughly 8.3%. In its sample, this clone was seen a few times. Its antigen remains unknown. Findings and limits, study-wide: Higher pretreatment Treg/Th17 ratios tracked higher pretreatment blood clonality.

Sequencing used tumor tissue, obtained before nivolumab (anti-PD-1) treatment. The receptor was derived from a person aged 35-80 years with oral cavity squamous cell carcinoma.

For the CDR3, the DNA is TGTGCCAGCAGCCAAGACGTTTCCGGGGAGCTGTTTTTT. Translation gives CASSQDVSGELFF. J is TRBJ2-2 and V is TRBV4-2; no firm D call. Germline CDR1 is LGHNA and CDR2 is YNFKEQ. Trimming shortened V by 0 bases and J by 6 bases, and 5 bases separated the two germline ends. The CDR3 runs to 13 residues.